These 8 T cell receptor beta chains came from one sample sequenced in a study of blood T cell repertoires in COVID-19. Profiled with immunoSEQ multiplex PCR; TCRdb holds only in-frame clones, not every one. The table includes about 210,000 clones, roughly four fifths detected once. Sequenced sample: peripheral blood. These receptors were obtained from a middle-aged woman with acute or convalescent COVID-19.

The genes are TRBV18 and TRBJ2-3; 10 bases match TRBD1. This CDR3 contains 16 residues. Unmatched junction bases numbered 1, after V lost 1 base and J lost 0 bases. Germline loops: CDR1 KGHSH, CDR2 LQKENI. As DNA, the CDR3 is TGTGCCAGCTCACCACTGGGACAGGGGAGCACAGATACGCAGTATTTT. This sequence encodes CASSPLGQGSTDTQYF.

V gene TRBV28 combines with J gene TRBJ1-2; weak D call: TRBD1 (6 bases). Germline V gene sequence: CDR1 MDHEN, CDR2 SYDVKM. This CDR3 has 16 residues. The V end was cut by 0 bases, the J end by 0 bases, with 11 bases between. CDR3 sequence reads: CASSLWGDKPNYGYTF. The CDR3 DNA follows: TGTGCCAGCAGTTTATGGGGGGACAAACCTAACTATGGCTACACCTTC.

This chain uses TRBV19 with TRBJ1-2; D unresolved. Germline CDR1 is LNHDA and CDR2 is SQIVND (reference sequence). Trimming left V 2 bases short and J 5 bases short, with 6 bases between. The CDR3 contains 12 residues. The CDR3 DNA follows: TGTGCCAGTAGTATAAACCTATATGGCTACACCTTC. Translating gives CASSINLYGYTF.

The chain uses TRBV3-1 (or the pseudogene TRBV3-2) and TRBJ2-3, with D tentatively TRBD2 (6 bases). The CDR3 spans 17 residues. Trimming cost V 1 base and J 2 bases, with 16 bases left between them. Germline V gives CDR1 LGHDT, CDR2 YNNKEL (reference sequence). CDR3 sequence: CASSQVGRFGATDTQYF. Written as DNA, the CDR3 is TGTGCCAGCAGCCAAGTGGGGAGGTTTGGGGCCACAGATACGCAGTATTTT.

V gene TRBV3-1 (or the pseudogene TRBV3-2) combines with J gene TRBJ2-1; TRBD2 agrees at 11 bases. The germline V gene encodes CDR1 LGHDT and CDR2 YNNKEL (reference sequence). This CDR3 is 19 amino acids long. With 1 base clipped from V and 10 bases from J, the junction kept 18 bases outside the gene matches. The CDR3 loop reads CASSQVSRVETSGVGEQFF. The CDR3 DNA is TGTGCCAGCAGCCAAGTTTCCCGCGTTGAGACTAGCGGGGTAGGGGAGCAGTTCTTC.

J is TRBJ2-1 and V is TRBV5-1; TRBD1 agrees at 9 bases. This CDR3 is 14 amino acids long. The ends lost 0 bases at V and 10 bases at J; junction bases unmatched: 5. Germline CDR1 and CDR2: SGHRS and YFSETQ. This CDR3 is CASSLGRTGDEQFF. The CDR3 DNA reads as TGCGCCAGCAGCTTGGGGCGGACAGGGGACGAGCAGTTCTTC.

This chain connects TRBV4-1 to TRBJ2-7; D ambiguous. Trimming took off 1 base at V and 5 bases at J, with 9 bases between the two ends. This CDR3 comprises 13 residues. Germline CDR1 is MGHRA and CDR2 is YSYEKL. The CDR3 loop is CASSQGATDEQYF. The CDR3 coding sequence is TGCGCCAGCAGCCAAGGCGCAACTGACGAGCAGTACTTC.

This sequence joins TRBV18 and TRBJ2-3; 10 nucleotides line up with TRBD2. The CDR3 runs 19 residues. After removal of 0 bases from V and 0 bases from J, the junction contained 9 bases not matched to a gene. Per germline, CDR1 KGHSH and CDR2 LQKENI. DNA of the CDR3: TGTGCCAGCTCACCACCGGCGTCTAGCGGGGGAGAGAGCACAGATACGCAGTATTTT. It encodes CASSPPASSGGESTDTQYF.